Following are 12 T cell receptor beta chains from one sample sequenced in a study of CD8 T cells in Susac syndrome. Reverse transcription used about 0.45 to 1 ug RNA and random hexamers. TCRdb itself ran the immunoSEQ multiplex PCR reads through MiXCR, one entry per CDR3 protein. The data show roughly 200,000 distinct CDR3 sequences, about 94% seen once. Sequencing was done on a sample of CD4+ T cells from PBMCs. The receptor set was obtained from a human donor in good health.

CDR3 sequence reads: CASSPRAATYEQYF. CDR3 DNA: TGTGCCAGCAGCCCTCGGGCGGCGACCTACGAGCAGTACTTC. This chain links TRBV7-9 with TRBJ2-7; D not resolved. Germline V CDR1 and CDR2: SEHNR, FQNEAQ (reference sequence). This CDR3 region has 14 residues. V was shortened by 5 bases and J by 2 bases, with 13 bases between the two germline ends.

This clonotype was counted a single time. The chain links TRBV7-8 to TRBJ2-2, with a weak D call TRBD1 (6 bases). The V end lost 3 bases, the J end lost 2 bases, and 10 bases lay between the germline ends. The germline CDR1 and CDR2 sequences are SGHVS and FQNEAQ. This CDR3 contains 15 residues. CDR3 nucleotide sequence: TGTGCCAGCAGCTTGCAGGGGCTAAACACCGGGGAGCTGTTTTTT. Its translation is CASSLQGLNTGELFF.

The J gene is TRBJ1-5, the V gene TRBV7-2; D gene ambiguous. Germline assignment: CDR1 SGHTA and CDR2 FQGNSA. This CDR3 comprises 13 residues. Trimming removed 5 bases from V and 6 bases from J, with 11 bases in between. The CDR3 sequence: CASSLRTGQPQHF. CDR3 DNA sequence: TGTGCCAGCAGCCTCCGGACGGGTCAGCCCCAGCATTTT.

The genes are TRBV3-1 and TRBJ2-7, with 8 bases lining up with TRBD1. Germline-derived CDR1 and CDR2 are LGHDT and YNNKEL (reference sequence). The V gene end was trimmed by 1 base and the J gene end by 3 bases; junction bases not matched to a gene: 5. The CDR3 covers 15 residues. In nucleotides, the CDR3 is TGTGCCAGCAGCCAAGCAGGGGGCGCGAACTACGAGCAGTACTTC. This translates into CASSQAGGANYEQYF.

The DNA of the CDR3 is TGTGCCAGCAGCTTAGACTTAGATGGGACAGGGATAAGCAATCAGCCCCAGCATTTT. Residues: CASSLDLDGTGISNQPQHF. V gene TRBV7-2 combines with J gene TRBJ1-5, with 9 bases fitting TRBD1. The CDR3 is 19 residues long. V shed 1 base and J 1 base; nucleotides not matched to a gene: 11. The germline V gene has CDR1 SGHTA and CDR2 FQGNSA.

The chain joins TRBV7-9 to TRBJ1-5, with D perhaps matching TRBD1 (5 bases). The germline gives CDR1 SEHNR, CDR2 FQNEAQ (reference sequence). The CDR3 sequence is 14 residues long. Between the trimmed V and J ends, which lost 5 bases and 7 bases, there was a span of 15 bases. Here the CDR3 DNA reads TGTGCCAGCAGCCCCATAGGGGTCGAACAGCCCCAGCATTTT. It yields the protein CASSPIGVEQPQHF.

The genes are TRBV3-1 and TRBJ2-2; either TRBD1 or TRBD2 may supply D (5 bases each). Between the trimmed V and J ends, which lost 1 base and 6 bases, there was a span of 9 bases. CDR1 and CDR2 (germline): LGHDT, YNNKEL (reference sequence). This CDR3 has 14 amino acids. The CDR3 nucleotides read TGTGCCAGCAGCCAAGGGGGGATGGCCGGGGAGCTGTTTTTT. Translation: CASSQGGMAGELFF.

The gene calls are TRBV7-2 and TRBJ1-1, with no clear D. V was shortened by 6 bases and J by 0 bases, with 26 bases between the two germline ends. Germline V CDR1 and CDR2: SGHTA, FQGNSA. The CDR3 totals 19 residues. The CDR3: CASSSIGPGRWWLNTEAFF. In DNA form, the CDR3 reads TGTGCCAGCAGTTCCATTGGGCCGGGAAGATGGTGGTTGAACACTGAAGCTTTCTTT.

The chain recombines TRBV6-5 with TRBJ2-4; no firm D call. Germline CDR1 is MNHEY and CDR2 is SVGAGI. V was pared by 11 bases and J by 1 base, with 18 bases between. CDR3 length: 15 amino acids. The DNA of the CDR3 is TGTGCCGCTCGAAGTGGCGGATCGGCCAAAAACATTCAGTACTTC. This translates into CAARSGGSAKNIQYF.

V usage is TRBV7-2 and J usage is TRBJ2-1; D call uncertain. CDR1 is SGHTA, CDR2 FQGNSA, per germline. The length of the CDR3 is 12 residues. V gave up 1 base and J gave up 6 bases, with 4 bases separating them. DNA of the CDR3: TGTGCCAGCAGCTTAGTGATCAATGAGCAGTTCTTC. This encodes CASSLVINEQFF.

The chain employs TRBV20-1 and TRBJ2-3; D is unresolved. Germline-derived CDR1 and CDR2 are DFQATT and SNEGSKA (reference sequence). This CDR3 spans 15 amino acids. V was cut by 3 bases and J by 5 bases, with 18 bases left in between. CDR3 nucleotide sequence: TGCAGTGCTAGGCCGCAGGATCAGTACGGAGATACGCAGTATTTT. Amino acid sequence: CSARPQDQYGDTQYF.

V usage is TRBV9 and J usage is TRBJ2-3; 8 nucleotides align to TRBD2. The CDR3 loop spans 14 amino acids. Germline CDR1 reads SGDLS; CDR2 reads YYNGEE. Trimming cost V 0 bases and J 6 bases; bases outside gene matches: 3. In nucleotides, the CDR3 is TGTGCCAGCAGCGTAGTCGGGGGGGCGGATACGCAGTATTTT. Translating gives CASSVVGGADTQYF.